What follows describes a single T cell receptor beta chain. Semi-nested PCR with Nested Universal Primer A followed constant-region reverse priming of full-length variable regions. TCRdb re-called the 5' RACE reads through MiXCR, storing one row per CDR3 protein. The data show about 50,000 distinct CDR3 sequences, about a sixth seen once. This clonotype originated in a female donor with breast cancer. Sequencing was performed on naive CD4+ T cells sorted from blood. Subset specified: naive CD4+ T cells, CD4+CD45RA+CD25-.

The CDR3 coding sequence is TGCAGCGTTGCAGAGCGGTTCCAAGAGACCCAGTACTTC. This translates into CSVAERFQETQYF. The chain is built from TRBV29-1 and TRBJ2-5; tentatively, D is TRBD2 (5 bases). Trimming left V 4 bases short and J 1 base short, with 10 bases between. CDR1 SQVTM and CDR2 ANQGSEA come from the germline V gene. CDR3 length: 13 residues.